This T cell receptor (beta chain) was sequenced for a study of T cell clones after liver transplantation. Looking at the study overall: Three of the eight recipients were HCV-positive; the rest had non-autoimmune, non-viral transplant indications.

Germline lookup yields CDR1 SGDLS and CDR2 YYNGEE. Trimming shortened V by 0 bases and J by 1 base, and 8 bases separated the two germline ends. The CDR3 consists of 15 residues. Produced via immunoSEQ multiplex PCR; TCRdb's table is partial and in-frame only. The data show about 99,000 clones, about 86% seen once. This receptor was obtained from a human patient who received a liver transplant. Some T cells may be supplied by the graft donor. The chain carries TRBV9 and TRBJ2-1; the D is unclear. Sample: CD4+ T cells from blood, taken approximately 43 months after liver transplant. The CDR3 DNA is TGTGCCAGCAGCGTAGGTGGGGAATCCTACAATGAGCAGTTCTTC. Translating gives CASSVGGESYNEQFF.